A single sample gave rise to the 15 T cell receptor beta chains below, sequenced in a study of cytotoxic CD8 clonotypes in ibrutinib-treated CLL. Assay used: immunoSEQ multiplex PCR; TCRdb lists only in-frame clones, some missing. Of approximately 53,000 clones listed, less than 90% are singletons. Sample: PBMCs, taken after 24 months of ibrutinib treatment. These receptors were collected from a human donor with chronic lymphocytic leukemia.

The chain uses TRBV27 and TRBJ2-5; tentative D call: TRBD1 (6 bases). V was pared by 4 bases and J by 5 bases, with 20 bases between. CDR3 length equals 16 residues. Germline values: CDR1 MNHEY, CDR2 SMNVEV (reference sequence). The CDR3 loop is CASSSHLDWGRETQYF. The CDR3 DNA is TGTGCCAGCAGTTCGCATTTGGATTGGGGGCGGGAGACCCAGTACTTC.

This clone was counted a single time. This chain connects TRBV5-1 to TRBJ2-2, with D unclear. The V end was cut by 2 bases, the J end by 5 bases, with 10 bases between. The CDR3 runs to 14 residues. The germline CDR1 and CDR2 sequences are SGHRS and YFSETQ. The CDR3 coding sequence is TGCGCCAGCAGCTTCCAAGAACAAACCGGGGAGCTGTTTTTT. Amino acids: CASSFQEQTGELFF.

The gene calls are TRBV11-3 and TRBJ2-1, with D perhaps TRBD1 (6 bases). Germline V gene lookup returns CDR1 SGHNT and CDR2 YENEEA. The CDR3 is 13 residues long. V was shortened by 0 bases and J by 9 bases, with 9 bases between the two germline ends. The CDR3 loop is CASSLDRGGEQFF. The CDR3, as DNA: TGTGCCAGCAGCTTAGACAGGGGTGGTGAGCAGTTCTTC.

The rearrangement links TRBV4-3 to TRBJ2-1; TRBD2 agrees at 7 bases. The V gene's germline CDR1 is LGHNA and CDR2 YSLEER. This CDR3 region has 15 residues. The V and J ends lost 4 bases and 5 bases, in that order; junction bases with no gene match: 8. Here the CDR3 DNA reads TGCGCCAGCAGCCCCTCGTGGCTAGCGGACAATGAGCAGTTCTTC. Its translation: CASSPSWLADNEQFF.

CDR3 residues: CAGGDRTREQYF. The CDR3 coding sequence is TGTGCCGGGGGGGACCGCACTCGGGAGCAGTACTTC. The rearrangement links TRBV30 to TRBJ2-7; 7 bases are a match to TRBD2. Germline V gene data show CDR1 as GTSNPN and CDR2 as SVGIG (reference sequence). The CDR3 extends over 12 amino acids. V was clipped by 8 bases and J by 7 bases; unmatched bases: 11.

In nucleotides, the CDR3 is TGTGCCAGTTCGGGACACCTCTTTCCCGGGGAGCTGTTTTTT. As protein: CASSGHLFPGELFF. The rearrangement joins TRBV6-1 to TRBJ2-2; TRBD1 might be the D (6 bases). V lost 9 bases, J lost 6 bases, and 17 bases lay in between. The CDR3 totals 14 residues. Germline CDR1 MNHNS, CDR2 SASEGT.

The J gene is TRBJ2-1, the V gene TRBV4-1, with 13 bases aligning to TRBD2. Germline V gene lookup returns CDR1 MGHRA and CDR2 YSYEKL. This CDR3 has 16 amino acids. Losses at the gene ends were 3 bases for V and 6 bases for J; bases not matched to a gene: 5. CDR3 protein: CASSHPGTSGVNEQFF. The CDR3 bases are TGCGCCAGCAGCCACCCCGGGACTAGCGGGGTCAATGAGCAGTTCTTC.

The chain is built from TRBV6-5 and TRBJ1-2, with D tentatively TRBD1 (5 bases). V was cut by 2 bases and J by 4 bases, with 17 bases left in between. Germline CDR1 MNHEY, CDR2 SVGAGI. The CDR3 length is 16 residues. CDR3 sequence (DNA): TGTGCCAGCAGTTACATCGGGGCAGAGTCCCTCTATGGCTACACCTTC. Its translation is CASSYIGAESLYGYTF.

The gene calls are TRBV7-9 and TRBJ2-6, with a possible D match to TRBD1 (6 bases). The CDR3 is 15 amino acids. Germline V gene data show CDR1 as SEHNR and CDR2 as FQNEAQ (reference sequence). The germline V and J ends were trimmed by 4 bases and 6 bases, with 13 bases remaining between them. The chain's CDR3 is CASSYTGLKANVLTF. The DNA for the CDR3 is TGTGCCAGCAGCTATACAGGGTTGAAGGCCAACGTCCTGACTTTC.

CDR3 loop: CASSSGGRYGYTF. For the CDR3, the DNA is TGTGCCAGCAGCTCAGGGGGCCGCTATGGCTACACCTTC. The V gene is TRBV7-2, the J gene TRBJ1-2, with 8 bases identical to TRBD1. Trimming removed 4 bases from V and 4 bases from J; junction bases left unmatched: 2. The CDR3 sequence is 13 residues long. Germline CDR1 is SGHTA and CDR2 is FQGNSA. Full variable domain (rest looked up from reference TRBV7-2 and TRBJ1-2): GAGVSQSPSNKVTEKGKDVELRCDPISGHTALYWYRQSLGQGLEFLIYFQGNSAPDKSGLPSDRFSAERTGGSVSTLTIQRTQQEDSAVYLCASSSGGRYGYTFGSGTRLTVV.

This clone was counted between two and nine times. V is TRBV6-5 and J is TRBJ2-2, with 10 positions matching TRBD1. The CDR3 is made up of 16 amino acids. Germline V gives CDR1 MNHEY, CDR2 SVGAGI. The V and J ends lost 2 bases and 6 bases, in that order; junction bases with no gene match: 6. The CDR3 DNA sequence: TGTGCCAGCAGTTACCGACCTGGGACAGGGGCCGGGGAGCTGTTTTTT. It is translated as CASSYRPGTGAGELFF.

V gene TRBV19 combines with J gene TRBJ2-6, with 7 bases matching TRBD1. There are 17 residues in the CDR3. The J segment lost 2 bases and the V segment lost 6 bases, leaving 10 bases of the junction unmatched. Germline CDR1 and CDR2: LNHDA and SQIVND (reference sequence). The CDR3 protein is CASRRTGVLPGANVLTF. Written as DNA, the CDR3 is TGTGCCAGTAGGAGGACAGGAGTACTACCTGGGGCCAACGTCCTGACTTTC.

The DNA for the CDR3 is TGTGCCAGCAGCTTAACGGCGGCTAGCGGGAATAATGAGCAGTTCTTC. Translating it yields CASSLTAASGNNEQFF. The rearrangement joins TRBV7-3 to TRBJ2-1, with 9 bases matching TRBD2. Germline V gene lookup returns CDR1 SGHTA and CDR2 FQGTGA. This CDR3 has 16 amino acids. After removal of 0 bases from V and 7 bases from J, the junction contained 7 bases not matched to a gene.

The gene calls are TRBV28 and TRBJ2-5, with 7 bases that match TRBD1. The CDR3 has 14 residues. Germline CDR1 is MDHEN and CDR2 is SYDVKM. Trimming at V came to 4 bases and at J to 2 bases, leaving 4 bases not matched to a gene. The CDR3 protein is CASSSPGQQETQYF. Written as DNA, the CDR3 is TGTGCCAGCAGTTCACCGGGACAGCAAGAGACCCAGTACTTC.

This sequence joins TRBV7-8 and TRBJ2-3, with D perhaps matching TRBD1 (7 bases). CDR3 size: 17 residues. The germline V gene encodes CDR1 SGHVS and CDR2 FQNEAQ. Trimming left V 4 bases short and J 3 bases short, with 20 bases between. CDR3 protein: CASSSPGGQGKTDTQYF. The CDR3 nucleotides read TGTGCCAGCAGCTCACCAGGGGGGCAGGGGAAGACAGATACGCAGTATTTT.